The TCR beta chain under discussion was sequenced for a study of blood T cell repertoires in COVID-19. The overall study: Acute and convalescent COVID-19 specimens originated in the United States, Italy and Spain.

CDR3 length: 16 residues. Trimming took 4 bases from V and 5 from J; bases not matched to a gene: 10. CDR1 is LGHNT, CDR2 FRNRAP, per germline. In the original processing: Reference gene primer amplification gave nucleated cell count estimates. Sequenced by immunoSEQ multiplex PCR; TCRdb stores in-frame clones only, minus some. V, J and clone size derive from that table, while D and trimming were established from the DNA sequence. The table includes fewer than 95,000 clones, around 90% detected once. Sequencing was performed on peripheral blood. The TCR originated in a woman older than 75 with acute or convalescent COVID-19. The chain links TRBV12-5 to TRBJ2-2; 7 nucleotides match TRBD1. CDR3 sequence reads: CASGSNRQTGTGELFF. CDR3 nucleotide sequence: TGTGCTAGTGGTTCAAACCGACAGACAGGGACCGGGGAGCTGTTTTTT.